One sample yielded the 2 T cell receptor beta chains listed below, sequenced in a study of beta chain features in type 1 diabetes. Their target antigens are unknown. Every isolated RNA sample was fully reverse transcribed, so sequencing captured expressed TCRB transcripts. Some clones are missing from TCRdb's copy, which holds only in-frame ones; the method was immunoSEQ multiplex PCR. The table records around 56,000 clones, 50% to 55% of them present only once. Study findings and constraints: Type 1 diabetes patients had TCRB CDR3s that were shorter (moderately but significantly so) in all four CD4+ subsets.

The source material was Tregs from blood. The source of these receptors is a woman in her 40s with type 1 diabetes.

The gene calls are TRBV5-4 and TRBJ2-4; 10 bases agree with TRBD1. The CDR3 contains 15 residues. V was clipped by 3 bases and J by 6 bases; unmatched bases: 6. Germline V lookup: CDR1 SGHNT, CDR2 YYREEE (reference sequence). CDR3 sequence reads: CASSWTGGRGNIQYF. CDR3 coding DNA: TGTGCCAGCAGCTGGACAGGGGGACGGGGAAACATTCAGTACTTC.

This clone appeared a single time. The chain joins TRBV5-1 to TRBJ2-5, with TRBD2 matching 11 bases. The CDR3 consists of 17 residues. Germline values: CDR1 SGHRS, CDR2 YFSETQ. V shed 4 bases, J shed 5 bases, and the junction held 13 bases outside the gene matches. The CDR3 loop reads CASSPRVAGGPGETQYF. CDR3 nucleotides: TGCGCCAGCAGCCCCCGGGTAGCGGGAGGGCCGGGGGAGACCCAGTACTTC. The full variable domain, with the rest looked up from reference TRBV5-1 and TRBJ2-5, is KAGVTQTPRYLIKTRGQQVTLSCSPISGHRSVSWYQQTPGQGLQFLFEYFSETQRNKGNFPGRFSGRQFSNSRSEMNVSTLELGDSALYLCASSPRVAGGPGETQYFGPGTRLLVL.